A single sample gave rise to the 22 T cell receptor beta chains below, sequenced in a study of T-cell reconstitution after alpha-beta-depleted transplantation in children. The library targeted TCRbeta and was prepared with unique molecular identifiers. TCRdb re-called the PCR reads through MiXCR, storing one row per CDR3 protein. This repertoire shows about 340,000 distinct CDR3 sequences, 15% to 20% found once; its top ten account for roughly 41%. Specimen: PBMCs, mostly from graft donor cells, collected 360 days after TCRalphabeta/CD19-depleted stem cell transplant. These receptors all stem from a male patient under 10 years old who had a stem cell transplant for acute lymphoblastic leukemia, so the T cells may come from the graft donor.

This clonotype was found a few times. The V call is TRBV10-3, the J call TRBJ2-5; 8 nucleotides align to TRBD2. J lost 4 bases, V lost 3 bases, and 4 bases had no gene match. This CDR3 is built from 14 residues. The germline V gene has CDR1 ENHRY and CDR2 SYGVKD. CDR3 sequence: CAISDRGRLETQYF. The CDR3 DNA sequence: TGTGCCATCAGTGACCGCGGGAGGCTAGAGACCCAGTACTTC.

This rearrangement joins TRBV7-2 to TRBJ2-5, with no clear D. The CDR3 is 14 amino acids. Per germline, CDR1 SGHTA and CDR2 FQGNSA. With 4 bases removed from V and 2 bases from J, the gap between germline ends came to 11 bases. The CDR3 loop reads CASSSARLQETQYF. Here the CDR3 DNA reads TGTGCCAGCAGCTCGGCGCGACTTCAAGAGACCCAGTACTTC.

This clonotype was detected a few times. This chain connects TRBV2 to TRBJ1-6; D is unclear. This CDR3 spans 14 amino acids. From germline, CDR1 is SNHLY and CDR2 FYNNEI. The V end lost 6 bases, the J end lost 5 bases, and 11 bases lay between the germline ends. CDR3 in amino acids: CASRNQPDNSPLHF. The CDR3 region has the DNA TGTGCCAGCAGAAACCAGCCGGATAATTCACCCCTCCACTTT. Full variable domain (outside the CDR3, taken from reference TRBV2 and TRBJ1-6): EPEVTQTPSHQVTQMGQEVILRCVPISNHLYFYWYRQILGQKVEFLVSFYNNEISEKSEIFDDQFSVERPDGSNFTLKIRSTKLEDSAMYFCASRNQPDNSPLHFGNGTRLTVT.

This chain uses TRBV6-5 with TRBJ2-7; the D call may be TRBD1 or TRBD2 (5 bases each). V lost 7 bases and J 3 bases, leaving 16 bases between the germline ends. The CDR3 runs to 14 residues. Germline V gives CDR1 MNHEY, CDR2 SVGAGI. The CDR3 loop is CASIRTGPVYEQYF. The CDR3 nucleotides are TGTGCCAGCATTCGGACGGGACCAGTCTACGAGCAGTACTTC.

This clonotype turned up a few times. Relative to the germline gene, one junction end is altered; a read error may explain this. The rearrangement joins TRBV12-3 or TRBV12-4 to TRBJ1-2; 7 bases map to TRBD1. CDR3 length: 17 residues. Here the CDR3 reads CASSLTSGQARNYAYTF. The CDR3 nucleotides read TGTGCCAGCAGTTTAACCTCAGGACAGGCGAGGAACTATGCCTACACCTTC.

This clonotype was observed a handful of times. The rearrangement uses TRBV4-2 and TRBJ2-6, with D uncertain. V gave up 0 bases and J gave up 1 base, with 7 bases separating them. From germline, CDR1 is LGHNA and CDR2 YNFKEQ. The CDR3 sequence is 16 residues long. The CDR3 loop is CASSQDAVSGANVLTF. CDR3 coding DNA: TGTGCCAGCAGCCAAGATGCCGTATCTGGGGCCAACGTCCTGACTTTC.

CDR3 in amino acids: CASSQGGGAIDIQYF. The CDR3 bases are TGCGCCAGCAGCCAAGGGGGCGGTGCTATCGACATTCAGTACTTC. The chain employs TRBV4-3 and TRBJ2-4, with D perhaps TRBD1 (5 bases). Germline CDR1 reads LGHNA; CDR2 reads YSLEER. The V end was cut by 1 base, the J end by 8 bases, with 15 bases between. The CDR3 totals 15 residues.

The chain is built from TRBV4-3 and TRBJ1-4, with D unresolved. CDR1 is LGHNA and CDR2 is YSLEER in the germline V gene. The CDR3 consists of 17 residues. V dropped 0 bases and J dropped 0 bases, with 11 bases sitting between them. Here the CDR3 DNA reads TGCGCCAGCAGCCAAGATACGGGTGGGCCAACTAATGAAAAACTGTTTTTT. This translates into CASSQDTGGPTNEKLFF.

The chain recombines TRBV12-3 or TRBV12-4 with TRBJ1-5; a weak D match, TRBD1 (6 bases). With 5 bases removed from V and 2 bases from J, the gap between germline ends came to 16 bases. This CDR3 comprises 16 residues. The CDR3 DNA reads TGTGCCAGCAGTCTCCAGGGCAGGGGAGGCAATCAGCCCCAGCATTTT. Translated, it gives CASSLQGRGGNQPQHF.

The chain has TRBV19 and TRBJ2-1, with D hard to call. Trimming cost V 8 bases and J 8 bases, with 10 bases left between them. The length of the CDR3 is 11 residues. Looked up from germline, CDR1 is LNHDA and CDR2 is SQIVND (reference sequence). The CDR3 spells CASLGSHEQFF. The CDR3 DNA sequence: TGTGCCAGTCTTGGATCACATGAGCAGTTCTTC.

The V gene is TRBV4-2, the J gene TRBJ2-7; perhaps TRBD2 as D (5 bases). CDR1 is LGHNA and CDR2 is YNFKEQ in the germline V gene. V was clipped by 0 bases and J by 0 bases, with 12 bases between them. The CDR3 is made up of 16 amino acids. CDR3 sequence (DNA): TGTGCCAGCAGCCAAGATACGGGGTCCTCCTCCTACGAGCAGTACTTC. It yields the protein CASSQDTGSSSYEQYF.

The rearrangement uses TRBV4-3 and TRBJ2-1; 8 bases are a match to TRBD1. The V gene end was trimmed by 4 bases and the J gene end by 2 bases; junction bases not matched to a gene: 4. The CDR3 covers 15 residues. Germline CDR1 LGHNA, CDR2 YSLEER. This CDR3 is CASSLQGDPYNEQFF. The CDR3 DNA is TGCGCCAGCAGCCTACAGGGGGATCCCTACAATGAGCAGTTCTTC.

This clonotype was found a few times. The chain employs TRBV6-1 and TRBJ2-2, with 7 bases aligning to TRBD1. V was pared by 8 bases and J by 1 base, with 4 bases of the junction left unmatched. Per germline, CDR1 MNHNS and CDR2 SASEGT. There are 14 residues in the CDR3. The CDR3 region is CASGDRRNTGELFF. Written as DNA, the CDR3 is TGTGCCAGCGGGGACAGAAGGAACACCGGGGAGCTGTTTTTT.

This clonotype was counted between two and nine times. V usage is TRBV30 and J usage is TRBJ2-7; D gene ambiguous. The CDR3 length is 13 residues. V lost 5 bases and J lost 4, with 15 bases in between. Looked up from germline, CDR1 is GTSNPN and CDR2 is SVGIG (reference sequence). The CDR3 here is CAWSPNIPYEQYF. The CDR3 DNA reads TGTGCCTGGTCCCCAAATATTCCTTACGAGCAGTACTTC.

This clonotype has a count of ten or more. The chain recombines TRBV28 with TRBJ1-2; no definite D call. Between the trimmed V and J ends, which lost 3 bases and 4 bases, there was a span of 3 bases. The CDR3 is 11 amino acids. Germline V gene lookup returns CDR1 MDHEN and CDR2 SYDVKM. CDR3 region: CASSFGYGYTF. The CDR3 bases are TGTGCCAGCAGTTTCGGCTATGGCTACACCTTC.

J is TRBJ2-5 and V is TRBV25-1, with D possibly being TRBD1 (5 bases). V dropped 3 bases and J dropped 4 bases, with 12 bases sitting between them. The germline CDR1 and CDR2 sequences are MGHDK and SYGVNS. The CDR3 sequence is 14 residues long. CDR3 sequence: CASSDRVRGETQYF. The DNA of the CDR3 is TGTGCCAGCAGTGACAGGGTTCGTGGAGAGACCCAGTACTTC.

A few counts support this clonotype. The gene calls are TRBV9 and TRBJ2-1; D gene unclear. V lost 3 bases, J lost 6 bases, and 7 bases lay in between. Germline-derived CDR1 and CDR2 are SGDLS and YYNGEE. The CDR3 length is 12 residues. Written as DNA, the CDR3 is TGTGCCAGCAGCGCAGCGACCAATGAGCAGTTCTTC. The encoded protein is CASSAATNEQFF.

CDR3 DNA sequence: TGTGCCAGCAGCTTACTCGTACAGCCTCAAGAGACCCAGTACTTC. This codes for CASSLLVQPQETQYF. The rearrangement joins TRBV11-2 to TRBJ2-5; D is unresolved. The CDR3 has 15 amino acids. The V end lost 2 bases, the J end lost 2 bases, and 12 bases lay between the germline ends. CDR1 is SGHAT and CDR2 is FQNNGV in the germline V gene. Using reference TRBV11-2 and TRBJ2-5 for the parts outside the CDR3, the full variable domain is EAGVAQSPRYKIIEKRQSVAFWCNPISGHATLYWYQQILGQGPKLLIQFQNNGVVDDSQLPKDRFSAERLKGVDSTLKIQPAKLEDSAVYLCASSLLVQPQETQYFGPGTRLLVL.

This clonotype has only a few counts. This chain links TRBV4-3 with TRBJ2-1; D not resolved. Germline assignment: CDR1 LGHNA and CDR2 YSLEER. Trimming left V 0 bases short and J 8 bases short, with 11 bases between. The CDR3 runs to 14 residues. CDR3: CASSQDLTVHEQFF. The DNA of the CDR3 is TGCGCCAGCAGCCAAGATCTTACCGTCCATGAGCAGTTCTTC.

The chain has TRBV30 and TRBJ1-4, with 8 bases that match TRBD1. The CDR3 covers 13 residues. J gave up 6 bases and V 4 bases, and 4 bases lay outside the gene matches. From germline, CDR1 is GTSNPN and CDR2 SVGIG (reference sequence). The CDR3 DNA reads TGTGCCTGGACCGGGACAGGATATGAAAAACTGTTTTTT. Translation gives CAWTGTGYEKLFF.

This clonotype showed up many times. The V and J genes are TRBV29-1 and TRBJ1-1; 8 bases are shared with TRBD1. The CDR3 is 14 residues long. The V and J ends lost 3 bases and 3 bases, in that order; junction bases with no gene match: 6. Germline-derived CDR1 and CDR2 are SQVTM and ANQGSEA. The CDR3 DNA follows: TGCAGCGTTGATACGCAGGGGGCTGACACTGAAGCTTTCTTT. Translated: CSVDTQGADTEAFF.

The chain couples TRBV20-1 to TRBJ2-1, with 8 bases aligning to TRBD2. CDR1 DFQATT and CDR2 SNEGSKA come from the germline V gene (reference sequence). J was trimmed by 9 bases and V by 6 bases; bases with no gene match: 7. This CDR3 has 12 amino acids. The CDR3 coding sequence is TGCAGTGCCCCCGGGAGGGGGGGTGAGCAGTTCTTC. Amino acid sequence: CSAPGRGGEQFF.